Below, 12 T cell receptor beta chains from the same sample are listed, as sequenced in a study of blood T cell repertoires in COVID-19. Here immunoSEQ multiplex PCR was the method, and the copy in TCRdb shows in-frame clones only, minus some. The table has a few hundred thousand clones, 70% to 90% seen once; the top ten hold under 4%. The sequencing sample was made of peripheral blood. Every receptor here comes from a man between 18 and 29 years old with active or convalescent COVID-19.

The chain combines TRBV5-6 with TRBJ2-1, with D tentatively TRBD1 (6 bases). Germline CDR1 is SGHDT and CDR2 is YYEEEE. CDR3 length: 13 residues. With 5 bases removed from V and 4 bases from J, the gap between germline ends came to 10 bases. CDR3 nucleotide sequence: TGTGCCAGCAGTTACGGGACATACAATGAGCAGTTCTTC. Amino acids: CASSYGTYNEQFF.

V gene TRBV28 combines with J gene TRBJ1-2; the match to TRBD1 covers 7 bases. The junction had 15 bases not matched to a gene; V was cut back by 4 bases and J by 4 bases. This CDR3 contains 17 residues. CDR1 is MDHEN and CDR2 is SYDVKM in the germline V gene. The CDR3 nucleotides read TGTGCCAGCAGTTCAGGGACAGCCGGAGAAGGTATCTATGGCTACACCTTC. It specifies CASSSGTAGEGIYGYTF.

V gene TRBV11-3 combines with J gene TRBJ2-7; 7 bases match TRBD1. Germline-derived CDR1 and CDR2 are SGHNT and YENEEA. The CDR3 is 14 amino acids. V gave up 1 base and J gave up 4 bases; unmatched junction bases: 4. CDR3 in amino acids: CASSLGQGMYEQYF. Written as DNA, the CDR3 is TGTGCCAGCAGCTTAGGACAGGGAATGTACGAGCAGTACTTC.

The chain combines TRBV28 with TRBJ2-7, with TRBD1 identical over 8 bases. Germline CDR1 reads MDHEN; CDR2 reads SYDVKM. The CDR3 is made up of 14 amino acids. Germline trimming cut 5 bases from V and 3 bases from J; bases unmatched to any gene: 6. Here the CDR3 reads CASSTGQELYEQYF. As DNA, the CDR3 is TGTGCCAGCAGTACGGGACAGGAACTCTACGAGCAGTACTTC. The variable domain in full, with the rest retrieved from reference TRBV28 and TRBJ2-7, is DVKVTQSSRYLVKRTGEKVFLECVQDMDHENMFWYRQDPGLGLRLIYFSYDVKMKEKGDIPEGYSVSREKKERFSLILESASTNQTSMYLCASSTGQELYEQYFGPGTRLTVT.

The chain carries TRBV5-1 and TRBJ1-4; 7 nucleotides align to TRBD1. Germline V gives CDR1 SGHRS, CDR2 YFSETQ. The CDR3 is 16 amino acids. The junction had 6 bases not matched to a gene; V was cut back by 0 bases and J by 4 bases. CDR3 bases: TGCGCCAGCAGCTTGGCCGGAACAGGGGATAATGAAAAACTGTTTTTT. Protein sequence: CASSLAGTGDNEKLFF. Filled out from reference TRBV5-1 and TRBJ1-4, the complete variable domain reads KAGVTQTPRYLIKTRGQQVTLSCSPISGHRSVSWYQQTPGQGLQFLFEYFSETQRNKGNFPGRFSGRQFSNSRSEMNVSTLELGDSALYLCASSLAGTGDNEKLFFGSGTQLSVL.

Notes on this clone: The same CDR3 can be traced to other DNA sequences in this sample. V and J are TRBV5-1 and TRBJ1-4; a possible D gene is TRBD1 (5 bases). The ends were cut back, 4 bases at V and 8 bases at J, with 12 bases in the middle. The CDR3 length is 13 residues. The germline gives CDR1 SGHRS, CDR2 YFSETQ. As DNA, the CDR3 is TGCGCCAGCAGCCTAAGGGGTAACGAAAAACTGTTTTTT. Translation: CASSLRGNEKLFF.

J is TRBJ2-7 and V is TRBV9; D is possibly TRBD2 (5 bases). V was cut by 0 bases and J by 0 bases, with 10 bases left in between. Germline V lookup: CDR1 SGDLS, CDR2 YYNGEE. This CDR3 is 15 amino acids long. In DNA form, the CDR3 reads TGTGCCAGCAGCGTAGGCCCGGGGAGCTCCTACGAGCAGTACTTC. Its translation: CASSVGPGSSYEQYF.

This chain connects TRBV19 to TRBJ2-1, with a tentative D call TRBD1 (6 bases). The germline gives CDR1 LNHDA, CDR2 SQIVND (reference sequence). The CDR3 has 14 amino acids. V shed 8 bases and J shed 0 bases, with 11 bases lying between them. This chain's CDR3 is CASQQDSSYNEQFF. The CDR3 DNA follows: TGTGCCAGTCAACAGGACAGCTCCTACAATGAGCAGTTCTTC.

The chain uses TRBV5-4 and TRBJ2-5, with 12 bases that match TRBD1. This CDR3 has 15 residues. Germline V gene sequence: CDR1 SGHNT, CDR2 YYREEE (reference sequence). V lost 0 bases and J lost 5; bases outside the gene matches: 2. In nucleotides, the CDR3 is TGTGCCAGCAGCTTGGGGGACAGGGGGCGTGAGACCCAGTACTTC. The encoded protein is CASSLGDRGRETQYF.

V usage is TRBV30 and J usage is TRBJ1-1; TRBD1 might be the D (5 bases). V shed 0 bases and J shed 6 bases, with 11 bases lying between them. Per the germline V gene, CDR1 is GTSNPN and CDR2 is SVGIG (reference sequence). This CDR3 contains 13 residues. The CDR3 is CAWSVRGRAEAFF. CDR3 DNA: TGTGCCTGGAGTGTAAGGGGTCGCGCTGAAGCTTTCTTT.

The V call is TRBV6-2 or TRBV6-3, the J call TRBJ1-5, with TRBD1 matching 11 bases. CDR1 and CDR2 from the germline V gene are MNHEY and SVGEGT. Germline trimming cut 2 bases from V and 7 bases from J; bases unmatched to any gene: 13. The CDR3 sequence is 18 residues long. The CDR3 loop reads CASSYTPGQGVLGQPQHF. The CDR3 nucleotides are TGTGCCAGCAGTTACACGCCGGGACAGGGGGTGCTTGGACAGCCCCAGCATTTT.

V and J are TRBV19 and TRBJ2-3; tentative D call: TRBD1 (6 bases). Germline-derived CDR1 and CDR2 are LNHDA and SQIVND (reference sequence). The length of the CDR3 is 15 residues. The V end lost 2 bases, the J end lost 3 bases, and 12 bases lay between the germline ends. CDR3: CASSIQQGQTDTQYF. The CDR3 DNA reads TGTGCCAGTAGTATACAACAGGGCCAAACAGATACGCAGTATTTT.